This T cell receptor beta chain emerged from a study of T cell responses to AZD1222 COVID-19 vaccine. Study-wide results and limits: Reportedly, nearly half the spike-specific TCRs target unmutated variant regions.

V shed 1 base and J shed 4 bases, with 12 bases lying between them. The CDR3 has 15 amino acids. Germline lookup yields CDR1 SGHNT and CDR2 YYREEE (reference sequence). The data were produced by immunoSEQ multiplex PCR, yet TCRdb's version contains in-frame clones alone and is incomplete. The data hold roughly 120,000 clones, with under 95% observed a single time. Worth noting for this clone: The antigen is unknown.

The sequencing used peripheral blood, collected on day 0 of AZD1222 vaccination. The chain recombines TRBV5-4 with TRBJ2-4; D perhaps matches TRBD2 (6 bases). The sequence was obtained from an adult in good health. This CDR3 is CASSLTGTGKNIQYF. The CDR3, as DNA: TGTGCCAGCAGCTTGACCGGGACTGGGAAAAACATTCAGTACTTC.